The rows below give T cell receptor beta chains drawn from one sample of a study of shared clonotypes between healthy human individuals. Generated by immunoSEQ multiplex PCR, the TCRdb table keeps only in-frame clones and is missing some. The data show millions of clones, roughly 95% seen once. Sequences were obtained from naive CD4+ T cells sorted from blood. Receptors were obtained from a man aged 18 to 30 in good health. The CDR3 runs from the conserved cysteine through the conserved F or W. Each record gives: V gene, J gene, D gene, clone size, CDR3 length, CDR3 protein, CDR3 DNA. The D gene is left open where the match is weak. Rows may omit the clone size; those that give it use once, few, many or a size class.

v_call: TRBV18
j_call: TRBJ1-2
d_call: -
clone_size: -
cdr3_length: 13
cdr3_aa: CASSPEGSYGYTF
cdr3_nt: TGTGCCAGCTCACCGGAGGGTAGCTATGGCTACACCTTC

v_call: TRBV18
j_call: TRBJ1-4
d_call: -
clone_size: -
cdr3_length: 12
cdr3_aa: CASSRPDLRLFF
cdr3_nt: TGTGCCAGCTCACGACCGGACTTGCGACTGTTTTTT

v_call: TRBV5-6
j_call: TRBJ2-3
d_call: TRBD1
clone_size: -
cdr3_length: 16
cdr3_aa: CASSLPGTGSTDTQYF
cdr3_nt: TGTGCCAGCAGCCTTCCTGGGACAGGTAGCACAGATACGCAGTATTTT

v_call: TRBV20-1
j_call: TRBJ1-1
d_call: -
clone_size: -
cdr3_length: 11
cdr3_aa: CSAWTDTEAFF
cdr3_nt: TGCAGTGCTTGGACAGACACTGAAGCTTTCTTT

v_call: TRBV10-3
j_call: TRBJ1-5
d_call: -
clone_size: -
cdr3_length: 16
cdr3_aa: CAISESYGRGNQPQHF
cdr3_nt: TGTGCCATCAGTGAGTCGTACGGGAGGGGCAATCAGCCCCAGCATTTT

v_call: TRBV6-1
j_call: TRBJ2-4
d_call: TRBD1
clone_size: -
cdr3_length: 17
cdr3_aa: CASSEGRTGRAKNIQYF
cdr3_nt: TGTGCCAGCAGTGAAGGTCGGACAGGGAGAGCCAAAAACATTCAGTACTTC

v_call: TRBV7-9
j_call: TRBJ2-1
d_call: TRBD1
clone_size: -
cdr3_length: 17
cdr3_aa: CASSLAPWTGTYNEQFF
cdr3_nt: TGTGCCAGCAGCTTAGCGCCCTGGACAGGGACCTACAATGAGCAGTTCTTC

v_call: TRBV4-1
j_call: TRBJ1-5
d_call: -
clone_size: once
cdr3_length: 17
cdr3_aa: CASSPILRDGLNQPQHF
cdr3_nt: TGCGCCAGCAGCCCGATTCTTCGGGACGGACTAAATCAGCCCCAGCATTTT

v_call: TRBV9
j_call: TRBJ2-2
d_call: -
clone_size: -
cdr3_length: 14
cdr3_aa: CASSVGQGTGELFF
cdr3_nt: TGTGCCAGCAGCGTAGGGCAGGGAACCGGGGAGCTGTTTTTT

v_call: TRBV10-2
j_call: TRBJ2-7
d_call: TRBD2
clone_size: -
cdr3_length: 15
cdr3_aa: CASSDRTSGSSEQYF
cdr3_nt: TGCGCCAGCAGTGACCGGACTAGCGGGAGCTCCGAGCAGTACTTC

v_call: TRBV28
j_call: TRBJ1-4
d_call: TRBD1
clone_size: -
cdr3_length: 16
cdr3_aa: CASSLRTGGTNEKLFF
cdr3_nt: TGTGCCAGCAGTCTCCGGACAGGGGGCACTAATGAAAAACTGTTTTTT

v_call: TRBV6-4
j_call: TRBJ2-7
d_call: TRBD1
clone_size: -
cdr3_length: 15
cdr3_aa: CASSDSTDRVSEQYF
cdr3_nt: TGTGCCAGCAGTGACTCGACGGACAGGGTATCCGAGCAGTACTTC

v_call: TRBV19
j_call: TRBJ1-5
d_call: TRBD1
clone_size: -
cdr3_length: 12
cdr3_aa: CASSRQGQPQHF
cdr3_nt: TGTGCCAGTAGTCGACAGGGTCAGCCCCAGCATTTT

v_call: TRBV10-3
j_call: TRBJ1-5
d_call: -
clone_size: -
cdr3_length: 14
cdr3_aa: CAISESLSGEPQHF
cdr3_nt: TGTGCCATCAGTGAGTCGCTAAGCGGGGAGCCCCAGCATTTT

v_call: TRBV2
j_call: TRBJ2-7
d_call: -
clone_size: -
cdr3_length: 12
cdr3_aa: CASMWLSYEQYF
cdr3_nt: TGTGCCAGCATGTGGTTATCCTACGAGCAGTACTTC

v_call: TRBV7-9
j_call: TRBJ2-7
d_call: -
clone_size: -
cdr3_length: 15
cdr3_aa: CASSLVWQGTYEQYF
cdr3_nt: TGTGCCAGCAGCTTAGTTTGGCAGGGAACCTACGAGCAGTACTTC

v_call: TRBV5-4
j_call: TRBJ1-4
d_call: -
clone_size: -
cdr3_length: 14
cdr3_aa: CASSLGLENEKLFF
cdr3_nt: TGTGCCAGCAGCTTAGGGTTGGAGAATGAAAAACTGTTTTTT

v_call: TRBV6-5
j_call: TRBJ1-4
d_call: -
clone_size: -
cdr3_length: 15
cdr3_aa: CASSYGSSLNEKLFF
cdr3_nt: TGTGCCAGCAGTTACGGCAGCTCATTAAATGAAAAACTGTTTTTT

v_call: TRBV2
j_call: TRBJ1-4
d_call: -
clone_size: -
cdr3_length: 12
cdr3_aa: CASNLLDEKLFF
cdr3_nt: TGTGCCAGCAACCTCCTGGATGAAAAACTGTTTTTT

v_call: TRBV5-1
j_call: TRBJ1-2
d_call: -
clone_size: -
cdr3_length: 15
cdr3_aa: CASSPTPGANYGYTF
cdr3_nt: TGCGCCAGCAGCCCGACCCCGGGGGCTAACTATGGCTACACCTTC